The clone carrying this T cell receptor (beta chain) was counted many times. Its antigen is undetermined. These data come from a study of neurological immune-mediated disorders. Documented time point: longitudinal time-point 2. From 15-18 subjects, over 180 million TCR-beta sequences were obtained in each sequencing run. TCRdb processed the 5' RACE reads anew with MiXCR; each CDR3 protein has one entry. The sample contains around 50,000 distinct CDR3 sequences, over 10% of which appear only once. The study, taken as a whole, reports: Across subjects, no CDR3 amino acid sequence appeared in expanded clones of more than one subject, a finding that suggested private repertoires in all groups.

CDR1 is WSHSY, CDR2 SAAADI, per germline. The CDR3 totals 14 residues. V was shortened by 2 bases and J by 1 base, with 8 bases between the two germline ends. This chain uses TRBV10-2 with TRBJ1-1; D gene unclear. This clonotype was sampled from a male donor with HTLV-1-associated myelopathy (HAM/TSP). Sequencing was carried out using PBMCs. CDR3: CASSERTGNTEAFF. The CDR3 nucleotides read TGCGCCAGCAGTGAGAGGACTGGGAACACTGAAGCTTTCTTT.